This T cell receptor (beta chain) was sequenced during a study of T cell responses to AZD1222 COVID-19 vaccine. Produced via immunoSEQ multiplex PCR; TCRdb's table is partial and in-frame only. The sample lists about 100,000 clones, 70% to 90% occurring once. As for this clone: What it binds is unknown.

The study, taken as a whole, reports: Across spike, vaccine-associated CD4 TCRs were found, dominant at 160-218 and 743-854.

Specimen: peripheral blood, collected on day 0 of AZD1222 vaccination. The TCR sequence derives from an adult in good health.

The CDR3 region is CASSDSAVGPDTGELFF. The CDR3 DNA reads as TGTGCCAGCAGTGACTCAGCGGTCGGGCCGGATACCGGGGAGCTGTTTTTT. The chain recombines TRBV2 with TRBJ2-2; D is possibly TRBD2 (5 bases). This CDR3 region has 17 residues. V lost 3 bases to trimming and J lost 5 bases, with 19 bases between them. Germline assignment: CDR1 SNHLY and CDR2 FYNNEI.